What follows describes a single T cell receptor beta chain. The sample belongs to a study of glioma-infiltrating T cells. Using RNA template, CDR3s of TCR alpha and beta were amplified with iRepertoire arm-PCR. TCRdb ran MiXCR on the multiplex PCR reads and lists one entry per CDR3 protein. The sample has approximately 110,000 distinct CDR3 sequences; approximately 25% are singletons. After removal of 4 bases from V and 0 bases from J, the junction contained 1 base not matched to a gene. CDR3 length: 16 residues. CDR1 is MGHRA and CDR2 is YSYEKL in the germline V gene. V and J are TRBV4-1 and TRBJ2-2; 11 bases line up with TRBD2. The sequence was collected from a human donor with low-grade glioma or glioblastoma, undergoing nonglioma brain surgery, or in good health (not recorded which). Sequences were obtained from glioma tissue, nonneoplastic brain tissue, or PBMCs (not recorded which). CDR3 in DNA: TGCGCCAGCAGCCTACTAGCGGGAGCGAACACCGGGGAGCTGTTTTTT. Residues: CASSLLAGANTGELFF.